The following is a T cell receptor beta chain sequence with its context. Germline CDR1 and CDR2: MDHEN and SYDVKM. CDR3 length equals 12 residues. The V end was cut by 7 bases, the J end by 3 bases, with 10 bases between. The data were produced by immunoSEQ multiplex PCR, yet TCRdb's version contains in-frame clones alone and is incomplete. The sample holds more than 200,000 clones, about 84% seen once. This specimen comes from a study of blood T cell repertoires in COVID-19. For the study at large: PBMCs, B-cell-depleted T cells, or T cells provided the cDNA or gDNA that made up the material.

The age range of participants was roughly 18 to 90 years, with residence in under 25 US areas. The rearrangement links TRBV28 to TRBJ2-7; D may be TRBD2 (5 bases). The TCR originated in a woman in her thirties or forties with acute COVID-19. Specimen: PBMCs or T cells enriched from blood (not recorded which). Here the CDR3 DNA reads TGTGCCAGCACCGCGAGGGACTACGAGCAGTACTTC. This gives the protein CASTARDYEQYF.